This entry lists 3 T cell receptor beta chains sequenced from one sample in a study of blood T cell repertoires in COVID-19 (TCRdb year 2020). Library creation used the immunoSEQ multiplex PCR assay. TCRdb re-hosts the immuneACCESS table, in-frame sequences only. Its copies lack some clones; in the studies checked, an unresolved V gene accounts for under half of them, and the cause for the rest is not known. The sample data list some 200,000 clones, and roughly nine tenths of these were observed just once. About an eighth of the sample is in the top ten clones. The sample was peripheral blood. These receptors were collected from a woman between 18 and 30 years old who had recovered from COVID-19.

This clone was observed a few times. This chain links TRBV7-2 with TRBJ2-7, with 7 bases aligning to TRBD1. This CDR3 has 14 amino acids. Unmatched junction bases numbered 4, after V lost 3 bases and J lost 2 bases. The V gene's germline CDR1 is SGHTA and CDR2 FQGNSA. The CDR3 region is CASSFRDSTYEQYF. For the CDR3, the DNA is TGTGCCAGCAGCTTCCGGGACAGTACCTACGAGCAGTACTTC.

The table lists this clone with many counts. V usage is TRBV27 and J usage is TRBJ1-2; the D gene is possibly TRBD1 (6 bases). Trimming took 4 bases from V and 6 from J, leaving 18 bases between them. CDR3 length: 15 amino acids. The germline V gene has CDR1 MNHEY and CDR2 SMNVEV (reference sequence). CDR3 bases: TGTGCCAGCAGTTACAATCCATCTTACAGGGATGGCTACACCTTC. This codes for CASSYNPSYRDGYTF.

V gene TRBV9 combines with J gene TRBJ2-2, with D tentatively TRBD2 (5 bases). The germline CDR1 and CDR2 sequences are SGDLS and YYNGEE. V lost 2 bases and J lost 5, with 10 bases in between. This CDR3 comprises 14 residues. Here the CDR3 reads CASSVDYSTGELFF. In DNA, the CDR3 is TGTGCCAGCAGCGTCGACTATAGTACCGGGGAGCTGTTTTTT. Based on the CDR3 plus reference TRBV9 and TRBJ2-2, the full variable domain is DSGVTQTPKHLITATGQRVTLRCSPRSGDLSVYWYQQSLDQGLQFLIQYYNGEERAKGNILERFSAQQFPDLHSELNLSSLELGDSALYFCASSVDYSTGELFFGEGSRLTVL.